This TCR beta chain was sequenced during a study of cytomegalovirus exposure and HLA in healthy donors. As for the study in general: HLA-typed donors were the source of 86 million or so unique TCRs held in an early data release. Clustering assigned approximately 79% of the roughly 370 genotyped donors to the Caucasian-associated ancestry cluster.

The study, taken as a whole, reports: TCR beta V- and J-gene trimming, according to a later analysis, was linked to a missense DCLRE1C variant. Analyses of presence and absence presupposed an approximately uniform sequencing depth across donors.

The germline gives CDR1 SGHTA, CDR2 FQGNSA. There are 13 residues in the CDR3. Trimming took 1 base from V and 3 from J, leaving 6 bases between them. On this clone: What it binds is unknown.

The PCR ran on 60 Vbeta and 13 Jbeta primers. Some clones are missing from TCRdb's copy, which holds only in-frame ones; the method was immunoSEQ multiplex PCR. The sample lists under 300,000 clones; roughly 81% were seen once. V gene TRBV7-2 combines with J gene TRBJ2-5; D ambiguous. The sample consisted of PBMCs. This TCR derives from a woman between 35 and 50 years old in good health and CMV-seropositive. CDR3 residues: CASSLGQEETQYF. DNA of the CDR3: TGTGCCAGCAGCTTAGGGCAGGAAGAGACCCAGTACTTC. Using reference TRBV7-2 and TRBJ2-5 for the parts outside the CDR3, the full variable domain is GAGVSQSPSNKVTEKGKDVELRCDPISGHTALYWYRQSLGQGLEFLIYFQGNSAPDKSGLPSDRFSAERTGGSVSTLTIQRTQQEDSAVYLCASSLGQEETQYFGPGTRLLVL.